A selection of T cell receptor beta chains follows, all from one sample in a study of Ad26.COV2.S vaccination and SARS-CoV-2 variants. The data were produced by immunoSEQ multiplex PCR, yet TCRdb's version contains in-frame clones alone and is incomplete. The sample yields 300,000 to 400,000 clones, approximately 81% seen once. Specimen: peripheral blood, collected in a trial of Ad26.COV2.S vaccine versus placebo. The receptors here all came from a person aged 18-60 years who received the Ad26.COV2.S COVID-19 vaccine or a placebo. Both conserved end residues are part of each CDR3. The D gene is left open where the match is weak. Expanded clones are given a class, and other clones once, few, many or no size at all.

v_gene	abundance	d_gene	j_gene	CDR3nt	CDR3aa
TRBV15	.	.	TRBJ2-1	TGTGCCACCAGCAGAGCGGGGTTTTGGGGGAATGAGCAGTTCTTC	CATSRAGFWGNEQFF
TRBV2	.	.	TRBJ2-1	TGTGCCATGCTCGACAGCACTTACAATGAGCAGTTCTTC	CAMLDSTYNEQFF
TRBV7-8	.	.	TRBJ2-7	TGTGCCAGCGGGGCAGGGGCTCCGGCCGAGCAGTACTTC	CASGAGAPAEQYF
TRBV7-2	.	.	TRBJ1-2	TGTGCCAGCAGCTTAAAAGGGGGCTATGGCTACACCTTC	CASSLKGGYGYTF
TRBV12-3/TRBV12-4	.	.	TRBJ2-3	TGTGCCAGCAGTTCCTCAGGGTCAGATACGCAGTATTTT	CASSSSGSDTQYF
TRBV28	once	TRBD2	TRBJ2-5	TGTGCCAGCAGGAGCGGGACCCGACAAGAGACCCAGTACTTC	CASRSGTRQETQYF
TRBV15	.	.	TRBJ2-7	TGTGCCACCAGCAGAGAAAGGAGGTACGAGCAGTACTTC	CATSRERRYEQYF
TRBV9	.	.	TRBJ1-6	TGTGCCAGCAGCGTTGCAGGGGATAATTCACCCCTCCACTTT	CASSVAGDNSPLHF
TRBV24-1	once	TRBD1	TRBJ1-1	TGTGCCACCAGTGATCCCACCCGGACAGGGGGTAAAGGTAACACTGAAGCTTTCTTT	CATSDPTRTGGKGNTEAFF
TRBV25-1	.	TRBD1	TRBJ2-5	TGTGCCAGCAGTGACCGACGGACAGGAAAACAAGAGACCCAGTACTTC	CASSDRRTGKQETQYF
TRBV3-1/TRBV3-2	.	.	TRBJ1-1	TGTGCCAGCAGTGGGACGTGGAGGGGGGACACTGAAGCTTTCTTT	CASSGTWRGDTEAFF
TRBV19	many	.	TRBJ1-4	TGTGCCAGTAGTATCAGACGGGTTAATGAAAAACTGTTTTTT	CASSIRRVNEKLFF
TRBV7-9	.	TRBD1	TRBJ1-4	TGTGCCAGCAGCCGTGGGACAGGGAATAGGAATGAAAAACTGTTTTTT	CASSRGTGNRNEKLFF
TRBV5-1	.	TRBD2	TRBJ2-5	TGCGCCAGCAGCTTAGGACTAGCGGGAGGAGTAGAGACCCAGTACTTC	CASSLGLAGGVETQYF
TRBV3-1/TRBV3-2	.	TRBD1	TRBJ2-7	TGTGCCAGCAGCCATCCAACTGGGACAGGATACGAGCAGTACTTC	CASSHPTGTGYEQYF
TRBV5-1	.	.	TRBJ2-3	TGCGCCAGCAGCCCCTCGGGGACAGATACGCAGTATTTT	CASSPSGTDTQYF
TRBV2	.	.	TRBJ1-4	TGTGCCAGCAGCAAACCCGCAGGGCTAGAAAAACTGTTTTTT	CASSKPAGLEKLFF
TRBV30	few	.	TRBJ2-7	TGTGCCTGGAAACAGAACTACGAGCAGTACTTC	CAWKQNYEQYF
TRBV18	.	.	TRBJ2-5	TGTGCCAGCTCACCAGGGGGGACCTCGCAAGAGACCCAGTACTTC	CASSPGGTSQETQYF
TRBV12-3/TRBV12-4	few	.	TRBJ1-3	TGTGCCAGCAGCCTGCGGGGGGGAAACACCATATATTTT	CASSLRGGNTIYF
TRBV5-1	.	.	TRBJ2-1	TGCGCCAGCAGCATGGACTACCAGACCCCCTACAATGAGCAGTTCTTC	CASSMDYQTPYNEQFF
TRBV27	once	TRBD1	TRBJ2-7	TGTGCCAGCAGTTTATCGAAGGGACAGGCCTACGAGCAGTACTTC	CASSLSKGQAYEQYF
TRBV6-5	.	TRBD2	TRBJ2-2	TGTGCCAGCAGTTACTTACCAGCGGGAAACACCGGGGAGCTGTTTTTT	CASSYLPAGNTGELFF
TRBV7-9	.	TRBD2	TRBJ2-1	TGTGCCAGCAGCTTAGGACTAGCGGGAGACTCCTACAATGAGCAGTTCTTC	CASSLGLAGDSYNEQFF
TRBV2	.	.	TRBJ2-2	TGTGCCAGCAGTGAATCGAACACCGGGGAGCTGTTTTTT	CASSESNTGELFF
TRBV28	.	TRBD2	TRBJ2-7	TGTGCCAGCTGCGGGGGGCCATCCTACGAGCAGTACTTC	CASCGGPSYEQYF
TRBV7-2	.	.	TRBJ2-3	TGTGCCAGCAGCTTATTACGAGGCACAGATACGCAGTATTTT	CASSLLRGTDTQYF
TRBV24-1	.	.	TRBJ2-7	TGTGCCACCAGAGCGGATTCGGACGAGCAGTACTTC	CATRADSDEQYF
TRBV4-1	.	TRBD2	TRBJ2-7	TGCGCCAGCAGCCAAGTTTGGTCGGCTAGCGGGATCCCAACCATTTCCTACGAGCAGTACTTC	CASSQVWSASGIPTISYEQYF
TRBV7-9	.	.	TRBJ2-5	TGTGCCAGCAGCTTAGGGCAGAGCTACAAAGAGACCCAGTACTTC	CASSLGQSYKETQYF
TRBV14	.	.	TRBJ2-3	TGTGCCAGCAGCCAAGCGAGGACCAGCCGAACTAGCACAGATACGCAGTATTTT	CASSQARTSRTSTDTQYF
TRBV18	few	.	TRBJ2-1	TGTGCCAGCTCGCCCGGTTCCTACAATGAGCAGTTCTTC	CASSPGSYNEQFF
TRBV18	.	.	TRBJ2-3	TGTGCCAGCTCACCGGTAGATAGCACAGATACGCAGTATTTT	CASSPVDSTDTQYF
TRBV2	.	.	TRBJ2-7	TGTGCCAGCAGTTCCACCTCAGGGGCCGCTTCCGAGCAGTACTTC	CASSSTSGAASEQYF
TRBV11-3	.	TRBD1	TRBJ2-7	TGTGCCAGCAGCTTAAGGGGACAGGCCCCCTACGAGCAGTACTTC	CASSLRGQAPYEQYF
TRBV6-6	.	.	TRBJ2-5	TGTGCCAGCAGTCCCCCCGGGACGCAAGAGACCCAGTACTTC	CASSPPGTQETQYF
TRBV6-2/TRBV6-3	once	.	TRBJ2-7	TGTGCCAGCAGTCCGGGACACCTCCCCTACGAGCAGTACTTC	CASSPGHLPYEQYF
TRBV7-6	.	.	TRBJ2-2	TGTGCCAGCAGCTTAGAGACAGCCGCGAACACCGGGGAGCTGTTTTTT	CASSLETAANTGELFF
TRBV29-1	.	.	TRBJ1-2	TGCAGCGTTGACTATGTCCTAGCTAACTATGGCTACACCTTC	CSVDYVLANYGYTF
TRBV6-2/TRBV6-3	.	TRBD2	TRBJ2-7	TGTGCCAGCAGTTACGTGGGACTAGCGGGAGTTGGAGAGCAGTACTTC	CASSYVGLAGVGEQYF
TRBV11-2	.	.	TRBJ1-3	TGTGCCAGCAGCTCAAAGGGAGGCTCTGGAAACACCATATATTTT	CASSSKGGSGNTIYF
TRBV18	few	.	TRBJ2-7	TGTGCCAGCTCACCACAAGGGGCTAGCGCCTACGAGCAGTACTTC	CASSPQGASAYEQYF
TRBV30	.	.	TRBJ2-7	TGTGCCCGACAAGAGGGGAGCTACGAGCAGTACTTC	CARQEGSYEQYF
TRBV5-1	.	.	TRBJ2-3	TGCGCCAGCAGCTTCGGTGGAGATACGCAGTATTTT	CASSFGGDTQYF
TRBV1	.	.	TRBJ1-2	TGCACCAGCAGCCAAGTTTCCCCCAAGACCTATGGCTACACCTTC	CTSSQVSPKTYGYTF
TRBV4-3	once	TRBD1	TRBJ2-7	TGCGCCAGCAGCCAGGCCGGGACAGGGGTCTCCTACGAGCAGTACTTC	CASSQAGTGVSYEQYF
TRBV30	.	.	TRBJ2-7	TGTGCCTGGAGCCAGGGCAGGGTCTACGAGCAGTACTTC	CAWSQGRVYEQYF
TRBV18	.	.	TRBJ2-5	TGTGCCAGCTCACGGGACTTCCAAGAGACCCAGTACTTC	CASSRDFQETQYF
TRBV4-3	.	TRBD1	TRBJ2-7	TGCGCCAGCAGCCAAGATCTAGTGGGACAGGGACCCTACGAGCAGTACTTC	CASSQDLVGQGPYEQYF
TRBV4-3	once	.	TRBJ1-2	TGCGCCAGCAGCCAAGTTTTGGCAGGCTATGGCTACACCTTC	CASSQVLAGYGYTF
TRBV19	.	.	TRBJ1-2	TGTGCCAGTAGTAGGCAGGGACAAATCTATGGCTACACCTTC	CASSRQGQIYGYTF